One and the same sample provided the 27 T cell receptor beta chains below, sequenced in a study of early T cells in non-severe SARS-CoV-2 infection. Each CDR3 protein is one row after TCRdb ran MiXCR on the 5' RACE reads. The data hold about 120,000 distinct CDR3 sequences, with over 10% observed a single time. The starting material was whole blood, obtained at baseline. Receptors were obtained from an adult who was a healthcare worker with PCR-confirmed SARS-CoV-2 infection or an uninfected control (not recorded which).

The chain uses TRBV18 and TRBJ2-7; no clear D. CDR3 length: 13 amino acids. V was clipped by 3 bases and J by 5 bases, with 11 bases between them. Germline V gives CDR1 KGHSH, CDR2 LQKENI. For the CDR3, the DNA is TGTGCCAGCTCACCCCTGGCGGAAAACGAGCAGTACTTC. It codes for CASSPLAENEQYF.

The V gene is TRBV29-1, the J gene TRBJ2-2; 7 bases agree with TRBD1. With 5 bases clipped from V and 1 base from J, the junction kept 7 bases outside the gene matches. Germline-derived CDR1 and CDR2 are SQVTM and ANQGSEA. The CDR3 contains 15 residues. The CDR3 DNA reads TGCAGCGTTATGAGGGGGACAGTGAACACCGGGGAGCTGTTTTTT. Translated, it gives CSVMRGTVNTGELFF.

This clonotype was counted ten times or more. This chain joins TRBV4-2 and TRBJ2-7, with D unresolved. In germline, CDR1 is LGHNA, CDR2 YNFKEQ. Trimming removed 1 base at V and 2 bases at J, with 6 bases between. The CDR3 loop spans 13 amino acids. CDR3 protein: CASSQGIAYEQYF. The CDR3, as DNA: TGTGCCAGCAGCCAAGGGATAGCCTACGAGCAGTACTTC.

The sample holds a few counts of this clonotype. The rearrangement links TRBV7-9 to TRBJ1-4, with D tentatively TRBD1 (5 bases). This CDR3 comprises 14 residues. Germline lookup yields CDR1 SEHNR and CDR2 FQNEAQ (reference sequence). Trimming left V 5 bases short and J 8 bases short, with 15 bases between. CDR3 coding DNA: TGTGCCAGCAGCATGGGACTCCGTCGGGAAAAACTGTTTTTT. Amino acids: CASSMGLRREKLFF.

V usage is TRBV5-5 and J usage is TRBJ1-5; D unresolved. CDR1 and CDR2 (germline): SGHKS, YYEKEE (reference sequence). This CDR3 comprises 16 residues. Trimming removed 4 bases at V and 0 bases at J, with 14 bases between. As DNA, the CDR3 is TGTGCCAGCAGCCTATCTTCGAGGCCTAGCAATCAGCCCCAGCATTTT. Encoded protein: CASSLSSRPSNQPQHF.

There are a few counts of this clonotype. The rearrangement uses TRBV2 and TRBJ1-1, with 9 bases identical to TRBD1. V lost 6 bases to trimming and J lost 6 bases; unmatched junction nucleotides: 11. Germline-derived CDR1 and CDR2 are SNHLY and FYNNEI. The CDR3 has 15 amino acids. The CDR3, as DNA: TGTGCCAGCAGCTTACAGGGGGCGTCGGGCGCTGAAGCTTTCTTT. It codes for CASSLQGASGAEAFF.

The table lists this clonotype with many counts. The chain is built from TRBV3-1 and TRBJ2-3, with TRBD2 matching over 8 bases. V lost 4 bases and J lost 5; bases outside the gene matches: 2. The CDR3 is 13 residues long. The germline gives CDR1 LGHDT, CDR2 YNNKEL (reference sequence). The DNA for the CDR3 is TGTGCCAGCAGCCCGGGGGGGCTAGATACGCAGTATTTT. This codes for CASSPGGLDTQYF.

The V and J genes are TRBV28 and TRBJ2-5; tentative D call: TRBD2 (6 bases). Trimming left V 7 bases short and J 5 bases short, with 17 bases between. This CDR3 has 14 residues. Germline CDR1 and CDR2: MDHEN and SYDVKM. CDR3 loop: CASKPSGGKETQYF. For the CDR3, the DNA is TGTGCCAGCAAACCCTCAGGAGGGAAGGAGACCCAGTACTTC.

This clonotype was recorded many times. This chain connects TRBV10-3 to TRBJ1-1; D unclear. The CDR3 sequence is 13 residues long. From germline, CDR1 is ENHRY and CDR2 SYGVKD. Trimming stripped 0 bases from V and 11 bases from J, with 13 bases between. CDR3: CAISESGTEPAFF. CDR3 DNA: TGTGCCATCAGTGAGTCGGGAACCGAGCCTGCTTTCTTT.

The chain combines TRBV6-1 with TRBJ2-7; possible D gene TRBD2, 5 bases. The CDR3 runs 14 residues. The V end was cut by 4 bases, the J end by 7 bases, with 17 bases between. Germline lookup yields CDR1 MNHNS and CDR2 SASEGT. This CDR3 reads CASSGNREPGEQYF. Here the CDR3 DNA reads TGTGCCAGCAGTGGAAATAGGGAACCGGGGGAGCAGTACTTC.

The rearrangement uses TRBV19 and TRBJ1-4; TRBD1 is a possible D gene (6 bases). Trimming shortened V by 3 bases and J by 8 bases, and 22 bases separated the two germline ends. This CDR3 region has 17 residues. In germline, CDR1 is LNHDA, CDR2 SQIVND (reference sequence). The CDR3 nucleotides read TGTGCCAGTAGTATTAATTTGGGGACATGGGGAAGAGAAAAACTGTTTTTT. This encodes CASSINLGTWGREKLFF.

This clonotype was seen a handful of times. The chain employs TRBV5-1 and TRBJ2-7, with 7 bases aligning to TRBD2. The CDR3 spans 17 residues. J gave up 0 bases and V 3 bases, and 12 bases lay outside the gene matches. The germline gives CDR1 SGHRS, CDR2 YFSETQ. The CDR3 protein is CASSSRQNSGYSYEQYF. CDR3 bases: TGCGCCAGCAGCTCGCGGCAAAATAGCGGGTACTCCTACGAGCAGTACTTC.

This clonotype was seen ten or more times. The rearrangement joins TRBV7-2 to TRBJ1-2, with D unresolved. This CDR3 is built from 17 residues. Trimming left V 1 base short and J 4 bases short, with 19 bases between. Germline V gene sequence: CDR1 SGHTA, CDR2 FQGNSA. As DNA, the CDR3 is TGTGCCAGCAGCTTAGGGACCGGATGGGTCGGAAGCTATGGCTACACCTTC. It encodes CASSLGTGWVGSYGYTF.

Only a few counts were recorded for this clonotype. This rearrangement joins TRBV7-9 to TRBJ2-1, with D perhaps TRBD1 or TRBD2 (6 bases each). The CDR3 spans 16 residues. Trimming took 4 bases from V and 5 from J, leaving 18 bases between them. Germline V gene sequence: CDR1 SEHNR, CDR2 FQNEAQ (reference sequence). In DNA form, the CDR3 reads TGTGCCAGCAGCTCGCGAGATAGGGGGGCGAACAATGAGCAGTTCTTC. Its translation is CASSSRDRGANNEQFF.

This sequence joins TRBV30 and TRBJ2-1; 7 bases align to TRBD2. Germline V gene sequence: CDR1 GTSNPN, CDR2 SVGIG (reference sequence). Trimming removed 4 bases from V and 9 bases from J; junction bases left unmatched: 15. The CDR3 is made up of 15 amino acids. In DNA form, the CDR3 reads TGTGCCTGGACCTCTGCTAGCGGACCCTGGGGTGAGCAGTTCTTC. Protein sequence: CAWTSASGPWGEQFF.

The chain carries TRBV29-1 and TRBJ1-2; the D gene is possibly TRBD1 (5 bases). The germline gives CDR1 SQVTM, CDR2 ANQGSEA. V lost 4 bases to trimming and J lost 6 bases, with 12 bases between them. This CDR3 has 12 amino acids. CDR3 DNA sequence: TGCAGCGTTGGGGGCAGAATAAATGGCTACACCTTC. Its translation is CSVGGRINGYTF.

The J gene is TRBJ1-1, the V gene TRBV5-8; D ambiguous. Germline values: CDR1 SGHTS, CDR2 YDEGEE. This CDR3 is built from 15 residues. V was cut by 4 bases and J by 3 bases, with 16 bases left in between. CDR3 region: CASSILSSLDTEAFF. CDR3 nucleotide sequence: TGTGCCAGCAGCATACTTTCGTCCCTGGACACTGAAGCTTTCTTT.

This clonotype appeared many times. The chain employs TRBV4-1 and TRBJ2-7; D gene uncertain. V dropped 1 base and J dropped 2 bases, with 12 bases sitting between them. CDR3 length equals 15 residues. Germline V gene data show CDR1 as MGHRA and CDR2 as YSYEKL. The CDR3 is CASSQVRQNPYEQYF. The DNA of the CDR3 is TGCGCCAGCAGCCAAGTTCGACAAAATCCCTACGAGCAGTACTTC.

V and J are TRBV7-2 and TRBJ2-3; D uncertain. Trimming removed 0 bases at V and 0 bases at J, with 10 bases between. Per germline, CDR1 SGHTA and CDR2 FQGNSA. The CDR3 totals 16 residues. The CDR3 region has the DNA TGTGCCAGCAGCTTAGCGCTGGCTAGGAGCACAGATACGCAGTATTTT. It is translated as CASSLALARSTDTQYF.

V gene TRBV11-2 combines with J gene TRBJ2-3; D might be TRBD1 (6 bases). The CDR3 has 15 amino acids. Germline CDR1 reads SGHAT; CDR2 reads FQNNGV. V gave up 5 bases and J gave up 4 bases, with 16 bases separating them. Here the CDR3 DNA reads TGTGCCAGCAGCCCCCGGGACACGGGCGCAGATACGCAGTATTTT. Translation gives CASSPRDTGADTQYF.

A few counts support this clonotype. The chain has TRBV6-1 and TRBJ2-3; tentative D call: TRBD2 (5 bases). CDR3 length equals 14 residues. Trimming removed 2 bases from V and 2 bases from J, with 8 bases in between. The germline V gene has CDR1 MNHNS and CDR2 SASEGT. For the CDR3, the DNA is TGTGCCAGCAGTGAAAGCGGTGTCACAGATACGCAGTATTTT. This codes for CASSESGVTDTQYF.

This clonotype turned up a few times. The CDR3 is CAGTGRTEPRYYEQYF. For the CDR3, the DNA is TGTGCCGGCACGGGACGGACCGAACCAAGGTACTACGAGCAGTACTTC. The rearrangement uses TRBV19 and TRBJ2-7; D may be TRBD1 or TRBD2 (5 bases each). The germline CDR1 and CDR2 sequences are LNHDA and SQIVND (reference sequence). This CDR3 region has 16 residues. V lost 11 bases to trimming and J lost 3 bases, with 26 bases between them.

This clonotype was recorded at least ten times. V and J are TRBV6-1 and TRBJ2-3; weak D call: TRBD1 (6 bases). V was clipped by 2 bases and J by 5 bases, with 14 bases between them. Germline V gene lookup returns CDR1 MNHNS and CDR2 SASEGT. The length of the CDR3 is 15 residues. The CDR3 bases are TGTGCCAGCAGTGAAAGGGGGTACCTCGGAGATACGCAGTATTTT. Translating gives CASSERGYLGDTQYF.

In its sample, this clonotype was seen a few times. The CDR3 nucleotides are TGTGCCAGCAGCTTAGCTATGAACACTGAAGCTTTCTTT. Amino acid sequence: CASSLAMNTEAFF. The rearrangement joins TRBV7-9 to TRBJ1-1; no clear D gene. Trimming pared 0 bases from V and 0 bases from J, leaving 2 bases between. The CDR3 covers 13 residues. Per germline, CDR1 SEHNR and CDR2 FQNEAQ (reference sequence).

V is TRBV11-3 and J is TRBJ2-7; D may be TRBD2 (6 bases). CDR3 length: 12 residues. Germline V lookup: CDR1 SGHNT, CDR2 YENEEA. V gave up 11 bases and J gave up 3 bases, with 14 bases separating them. The CDR3 region has the DNA TGTGCCGTCTTAGTGGGGGGCTACGAGCAGTACTTC. Residues: CAVLVGGYEQYF.

This clonotype came up a few times. The V and J genes are TRBV13 and TRBJ1-5; D is uncertain. This CDR3 spans 15 amino acids. V was cut by 5 bases and J by 2 bases, with 13 bases left in between. Germline V gives CDR1 PRHDT, CDR2 FYEKMQ (reference sequence). The CDR3, as DNA: TGTGCCAGCAGCAGTGCCCAGGAAGGCAATCAGCCCCAGCATTTT. Protein product: CASSSAQEGNQPQHF.

This clonotype was seen at least ten times. V usage is TRBV3-1 and J usage is TRBJ2-3; weak D call: TRBD1 (5 bases). Germline assignment: CDR1 LGHDT and CDR2 YNNKEL (reference sequence). Trimming took 4 bases from V and 2 from J, leaving 10 bases between them. This CDR3 is built from 14 residues. The CDR3 reads CASSPDGHTDTQYF. As DNA, the CDR3 is TGTGCCAGCAGCCCGGACGGACACACAGATACGCAGTATTTT.